A selection of T cell receptor beta chains follows, all from one sample in a study of T cell changes during pregnancy in multiple sclerosis. Clones were read by immunoSEQ multiplex PCR, and TCRdb kept only the in-frame ones, dropping some. The data hold more than 60,000 clones, with 91% observed a single time. This sample comprised peripheral blood, obtained in the second trimester of pregnancy. These receptors originate from a female donor with multiple sclerosis, enrolled in a pregnancy study. Both conserved end residues are part of each CDR3. Each record gives: J gene, V gene, D gene, clone size, CDR3 protein, CDR3 DNA. The D gene is left open where the match is weak. Size values are once, few and many counts, or a class for expanded clones, and some rows have none.

TRBJ1-1 TRBV19 NA NA CASSIRQARTEAFF TGTGCCAGTAGTATAAGACAGGCCCGGACTGAAGCTTTCTTT
TRBJ2-5 TRBV6-5 TRBD2 NA CASTPRGGETQYF TGTGCCAGCACCCCCCGGGGGGGAGAGACCCAGTACTTC
TRBJ1-1 TRBV2 NA NA CASIFETGWNTEAFF TGTGCCAGCATTTTTGAGACAGGCTGGAACACTGAAGCTTTCTTT
TRBJ2-7 TRBV11-2 TRBD1 NA CASSSRQGPYEQYF TGTGCCAGCAGCTCAAGACAGGGACCCTACGAGCAGTACTTC
TRBJ2-3 TRBV7-2 NA NA CASSLTPEGTQYF TGTGCCAGCAGCTTAACTCCCGAGGGTACGCAGTATTTT
TRBJ2-2 TRBV5-8 NA few CASSLAVYGGNTGELFF TGTGCCAGCAGCTTGGCTGTTTACGGGGGGAACACCGGGGAGCTGTTTTTT
TRBJ2-1 TRBV5-5 TRBD1 NA CASSWGQAKDEQFF TGTGCCAGCAGCTGGGGACAGGCAAAGGATGAGCAGTTCTTC
TRBJ2-7 TRBV5-4 NA NA CASSLEFRPYEQYF TGTGCCAGCAGCTTGGAGTTCAGGCCCTACGAGCAGTACTTC
TRBJ1-1 TRBV11-2 TRBD1 NA CASSLGGQLEAFF TGTGCCAGCAGCTTAGGGGGACAGCTCGAAGCTTTCTTT
TRBJ1-3 TRBV9 NA NA CASRGSLSGNTIYF TGTGCCAGCAGAGGGAGTCTCTCTGGAAACACCATATATTTT
TRBJ1-1 TRBV5-1 TRBD1 once CASSLTTGGLEAFF TGCGCCAGCAGCTTAACAACAGGGGGATTGGAGGCTTTCTTT
TRBJ2-1 TRBV7-8 NA NA CASSLRVDEQFF TGTGCCAGCAGCTTACGAGTCGATGAGCAGTTCTTC
TRBJ2-7 TRBV19 TRBD2 NA CASSLHSGSGTYEQYF TGTGCCAGTAGTCTCCATTCGGGTAGCGGGACCTACGAGCAGTACTTC
TRBJ2-1 TRBV5-4 TRBD2 NA CASSFAGGTYNEQFF TGTGCCAGCAGCTTCGCCGGGGGGACCTACAATGAGCAGTTCTTC
TRBJ1-1 TRBV6-1 NA NA CANEVWAKNTEAFF TGTGCCAACGAAGTTTGGGCGAAGAACACTGAAGCTTTCTTT
TRBJ2-1 TRBV14 TRBD2 NA CASSRTSGYNEQFF TGTGCCAGCAGCCGGACTAGCGGTTACAATGAGCAGTTCTTC
TRBJ1-1 TRBV4-1 NA few CASSQLVGGADTEAFF TGCGCCAGCAGCCAACTCGTTGGAGGGGCAGACACTGAAGCTTTCTTT
TRBJ1-6 TRBV7-8 NA NA CASSPRGRTRGSPLHF TGTGCCAGCAGCCCAAGGGGGAGAACGAGAGGTTCACCCCTCCACTTT
TRBJ1-2 TRBV7-2 TRBD1 NA CASSFAQGATYGYTF TGTGCCAGCAGTTTTGCTCAGGGGGCGACCTATGGCTACACCTTC
TRBJ2-5 TRBV5-1 NA NA CASSLRESWETQYF TGCGCCAGCAGCTTGCGCGAGAGTTGGGAGACCCAGTACTTC
TRBJ2-7 TRBV4-3 NA once CASSQDSPRDEQYF TGCGCCAGCAGCCAAGATTCGCCGAGGGACGAGCAGTACTTC
TRBJ1-1 TRBV9 NA NA CASSVRERTEAFF TGTGCCAGCAGCGTCCGAGAGCGGACTGAAGCTTTCTTT
TRBJ1-2 TRBV7-9 NA NA CASSLAESRVYGYTF TGTGCCAGCAGCTTAGCGGAATCCAGGGTTTATGGCTACACCTTC
TRBJ1-2 TRBV19 TRBD1 once CASSIESGGADGYTF TGTGCCAGTAGTATAGAGTCAGGGGGCGCGGATGGCTACACCTTC
TRBJ1-4 TRBV7-9 NA NA CASSSRTVATNEKLFF TGTGCCAGCAGCTCAAGGACAGTTGCAACTAATGAAAAACTGTTTTTT
TRBJ1-3 TRBV9 TRBD1 NA CASSGGTGGFGNTIYF TGTGCCAGCAGCGGCGGGACAGGGGGCTTTGGAAACACCATATATTTT
TRBJ1-1 TRBV10-3 NA medium-sized CAISESTGEAFF TGTGCCATCAGTGAATCAACAGGTGAAGCTTTCTTT
TRBJ2-7 TRBV6-5 NA NA CASSYGQGGEQYF TGTGCCAGCAGTTACGGACAGGGAGGGGAGCAGTACTTC
TRBJ1-1 TRBV6-1 NA NA CASSEFKGEAFF TGTGCCAGCAGTGAATTTAAGGGGGAGGCTTTCTTT
TRBJ2-3 TRBV6-5 TRBD2 NA CASSQWSGAEAEF TGTGCCAGCAGTCAATGGAGCGGGGCAGAAGCGGAGTTT
TRBJ1-4 TRBV6-5 NA NA CASSYHQGVVVEKLFF TGTGCCAGCAGTTACCATCAAGGGGTAGTAGTTGAAAAACTGTTTTTT
TRBJ1-1 TRBV6-5 TRBD1 once CASSSPTTGTGQAFF TGTGCCAGCAGTTCCCCAACAACGGGGACAGGGCAAGCTTTCTTT
TRBJ1-2 TRBV7-9 TRBD1 NA CASTWTGSYGYTF TGTGCCAGCACCTGGACAGGGAGCTATGGCTACACCTTC
TRBJ2-1 TRBV7-8 TRBD2 NA CASTLLSGAYNEQFF TGTGCCAGCACCCTTCTTAGCGGGGCGTACAATGAGCAGTTCTTC
TRBJ1-2 TRBV5-6 TRBD1 NA CASSLGDRAYGYTF TGTGCCAGCAGCTTGGGGGACAGGGCTTATGGCTACACCTTC
TRBJ1-1 TRBV29-1 NA few CSLSGSTEAFF TGCAGCCTATCAGGTTCCACTGAAGCTTTCTTT
TRBJ2-3 TRBV11-2 NA NA CASSFTLADTQYF TGTGCCAGCAGCTTCACGCTCGCGGATACGCAGTATTTT
TRBJ2-5 TRBV18 NA NA CASSPETRGETQYF TGTGCCAGCTCACCCGAAACTCGGGGAGAGACCCAGTACTTC
TRBJ1-4 TRBV18 NA NA CASSLTYATNEKLFF TGTGCCAGCTCACTCACTTATGCAACTAATGAAAAACTGTTTTTT
TRBJ1-3 TRBV7-9 NA NA CASVSPGMFSGNTIYF TGTGCCAGCGTTAGTCCCGGGATGTTCTCTGGAAACACCATATATTTT
TRBJ2-1 TRBV6-1 TRBD2 NA CASRAGGEQFF TGTGCCAGCAGGGCGGGGGGTGAGCAGTTCTTC
TRBJ2-6 TRBV10-3 NA NA CAISELQGAGGYSGANVLTF TGTGCCATCAGTGAACTACAGGGAGCCGGCGGCTACTCTGGGGCCAACGTCCTGACTTTC
TRBJ1-2 TRBV20-1 NA NA CSVAAGVGYTF TGCAGTGTCGCTGCAGGGGTAGGCTACACCTTC
TRBJ2-7 TRBV6-1 NA NA CASNTGAGEQYF TGTGCCAGCAATACAGGTGCCGGCGAGCAGTACTTC
TRBJ1-3 TRBV5-1 TRBD1 NA CASSFGQAQLSGNTIYF TGCGCCAGCAGCTTTGGACAGGCACAGCTTTCTGGAAACACCATATATTTT
TRBJ2-1 TRBV11-1 TRBD2 NA CASSFSGSENEQFF TGTGCCAGCAGTTTCAGCGGGAGTGAAAATGAGCAGTTCTTC
TRBJ1-3 TRBV6-5 NA NA CASSPTADSGNTIYF TGTGCCAGCAGTCCGACGGCGGACTCTGGAAACACCATATATTTT
TRBJ2-5 TRBV5-1 TRBD1 NA CASSWGQGKFETQYF TGCGCCAGCAGCTGGGGACAGGGGAAGTTTGAGACCCAGTACTTC
TRBJ2-3 TRBV6-5 NA NA CASSYGLRTDTQYF TGTGCCAGCAGTTACGGGCTTCGCACAGATACGCAGTATTTT
TRBJ1-4 TRBV9 TRBD1 once CASSADRGREKLFF TGTGCCAGCAGCGCCGACAGGGGTCGTGAAAAACTGTTTTTT